A single sample is the source of the 6 T cell receptor beta chains below, sequenced in a study of memory CD4+ T cells and cytomegalovirus serostatus. Some clones are missing from TCRdb's copy, which holds only in-frame ones; the method was immunoSEQ multiplex PCR. This table holds approximately 40,000 clones, roughly 79% found once. Single viable CD3+CD4+CD8-CD45RO+ cells were sorted as the memory CD4+ T cells. The sequencing input was memory CD4+ T cells from blood. These receptors were obtained from an adult in good health and CMV-seronegative.

V and J are TRBV5-1 and TRBJ1-1; the match to TRBD1 covers 9 bases. The V and J ends lost 5 bases and 1 base, in that order; junction bases with no gene match: 9. The germline CDR1 and CDR2 sequences are SGHRS and YFSETQ. CDR3 length equals 16 residues. CDR3 residues: CASRPTGTGPNTEAFF. The CDR3 nucleotides are TGCGCCAGCAGGCCAACCGGGACAGGGCCGAACACTGAAGCTTTCTTT.

This chain uses TRBV28 with TRBJ1-5; 9 nucleotides line up with TRBD1. Unmatched junction bases numbered 10, after V lost 3 bases and J lost 4 bases. This CDR3 contains 17 residues. Looked up from germline, CDR1 is MDHEN and CDR2 is SYDVKM. CDR3 sequence: CASSFVWGQGDNQPQHF. The CDR3 nucleotides are TGTGCCAGCAGTTTCGTTTGGGGACAGGGAGATAATCAGCCCCAGCATTTT.

The rearrangement uses TRBV6-1 and TRBJ2-7; 10 bases fit TRBD1. This CDR3 comprises 14 residues. V was pared by 6 bases and J by 2 bases, with 4 bases of the junction left unmatched. The V gene's germline CDR1 is MNHNS and CDR2 SASEGT. The CDR3 bases are TGTGCCAGCAGGGGACAGGGGATCGCCTACGAGCAGTACTTC. Residues: CASRGQGIAYEQYF.

A single count supports this clone. The rearrangement joins TRBV11-2 to TRBJ2-3; 15 positions agree with TRBD2. Germline V CDR1 and CDR2: SGHAT, FQNNGV. V shed 4 bases and J 0 bases; nucleotides not matched to a gene: 8. This CDR3 has 19 amino acids. The CDR3 bases are TGTGCCAGCAGCTCTCCCGGACTAGCGGGGGGGCGGAGCACAGATACGCAGTATTTT. Translated: CASSSPGLAGGRSTDTQYF.

The DNA for the CDR3 is TGTGCCAGCAGTTCGGGACTAGCGGGGGGAAGCACAGATACGCAGTATTTT. It translates to CASSSGLAGGSTDTQYF. V is TRBV7-2 and J is TRBJ2-3; 15 bases fit TRBD2. The CDR3 has 17 residues. The ends lost 6 bases at V and 0 bases at J; junction bases unmatched: 4. The germline gives CDR1 SGHTA, CDR2 FQGNSA.

V usage is TRBV7-9 and J usage is TRBJ1-5; D is undetermined. The germline CDR1 and CDR2 sequences are SEHNR and FQNEAQ (reference sequence). The CDR3 is made up of 13 amino acids. Deletions cut 1 base from V and 5 bases from J, with 6 bases between. The CDR3 sequence: CASSLVSDQPQHF. CDR3 in DNA: TGTGCCAGCAGCTTAGTCAGCGATCAGCCCCAGCATTTT.